Given below is one T cell receptor (beta chain) in context. Its antigen is currently unknown. CDR3 length equals 13 residues. With 2 bases removed from V and 2 bases from J, the gap between germline ends came to 8 bases. Germline V gives CDR1 SGHKS, CDR2 YYEKEE (reference sequence). This sample was taken from a study of long-term antiretroviral therapy in people with HIV. Specimens retained about 0.9-11 million cryopreserved PBMC preceding DNA extraction. They ran version v3.0 of the immunoSEQ assay at survey level. Per-sample sequencing targets were roughly 40,000-50,000 T-cell genomes. Here immunoSEQ multiplex PCR was the method, and the copy in TCRdb shows in-frame clones only, minus some. The data show 27,000 or so clones, around four fifths seen once. Study conclusions and caveats: Clonal populations expanded prior to ART predominated within the repertoire at all time points. Investigators report no available data on ART adherence, viral resistance or therapy changes.

Sequenced here: unsorted PBMCs, sampled 2.9 years after starting antiretroviral therapy. V gene TRBV5-5 combines with J gene TRBJ2-7; possible D gene TRBD1, 6 bases. The sequence was collected from a man aged 50 or older with HIV. The CDR3 coding sequence is TGTGCCAGCAGCTTACAGGGTCCCTACGAGCAGTACTTC. Residues: CASSLQGPYEQYF.